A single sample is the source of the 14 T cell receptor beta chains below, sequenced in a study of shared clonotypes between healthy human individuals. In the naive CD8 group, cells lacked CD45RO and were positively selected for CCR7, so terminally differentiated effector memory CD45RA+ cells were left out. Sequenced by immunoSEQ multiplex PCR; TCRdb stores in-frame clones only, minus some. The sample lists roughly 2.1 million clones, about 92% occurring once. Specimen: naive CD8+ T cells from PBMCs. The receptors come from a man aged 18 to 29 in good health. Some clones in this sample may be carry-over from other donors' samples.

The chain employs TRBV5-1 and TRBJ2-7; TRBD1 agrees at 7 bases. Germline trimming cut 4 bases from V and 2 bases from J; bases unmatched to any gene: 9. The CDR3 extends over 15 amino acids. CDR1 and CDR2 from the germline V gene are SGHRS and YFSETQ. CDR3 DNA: TGCGCCAGCAGCCCGACGGACAGGTTTCCCTACGAGCAGTACTTC. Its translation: CASSPTDRFPYEQYF. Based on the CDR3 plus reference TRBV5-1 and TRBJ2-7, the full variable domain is KAGVTQTPRYLIKTRGQQVTLSCSPISGHRSVSWYQQTPGQGLQFLFEYFSETQRNKGNFPGRFSGRQFSNSRSEMNVSTLELGDSALYLCASSPTDRFPYEQYFGPGTRLTVT.

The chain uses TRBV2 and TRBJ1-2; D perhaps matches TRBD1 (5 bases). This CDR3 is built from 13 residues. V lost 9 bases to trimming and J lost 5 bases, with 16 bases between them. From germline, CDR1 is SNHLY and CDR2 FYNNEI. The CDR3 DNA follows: TGTGCCAGAGCCTCGGACACGAAATATGGCTACACCTTC. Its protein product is CARASDTKYGYTF.

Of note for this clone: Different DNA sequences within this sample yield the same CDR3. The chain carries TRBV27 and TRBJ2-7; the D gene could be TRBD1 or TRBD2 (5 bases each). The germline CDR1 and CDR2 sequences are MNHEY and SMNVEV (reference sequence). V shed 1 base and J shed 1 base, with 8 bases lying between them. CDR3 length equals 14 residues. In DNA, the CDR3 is TGTGCCAGCAGTTTATGGGGCGGGTCCTACGAGCAGTACTTC. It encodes CASSLWGGSYEQYF.

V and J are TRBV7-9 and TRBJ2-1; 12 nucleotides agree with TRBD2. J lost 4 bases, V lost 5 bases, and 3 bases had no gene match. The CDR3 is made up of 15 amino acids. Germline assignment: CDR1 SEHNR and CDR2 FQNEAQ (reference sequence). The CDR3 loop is CASSRLAGEYNEQFF. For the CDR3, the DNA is TGTGCCAGCAGCCGACTAGCGGGAGAATACAATGAGCAGTTCTTC.

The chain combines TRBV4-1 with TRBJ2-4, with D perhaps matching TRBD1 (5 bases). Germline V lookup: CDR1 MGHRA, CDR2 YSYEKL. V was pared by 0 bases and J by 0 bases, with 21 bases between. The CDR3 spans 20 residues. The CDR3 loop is CASSQDFYKATELAKNIQYF. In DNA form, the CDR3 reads TGCGCCAGCAGCCAAGATTTTTATAAAGCGACAGAGCTAGCCAAAAACATTCAGTACTTC.

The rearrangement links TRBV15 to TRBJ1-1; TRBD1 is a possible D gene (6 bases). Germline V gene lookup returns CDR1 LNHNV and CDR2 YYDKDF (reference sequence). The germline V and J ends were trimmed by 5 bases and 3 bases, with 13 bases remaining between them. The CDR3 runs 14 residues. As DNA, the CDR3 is TGTGCCACCAGCCGGGGGCTCCTAGACACTGAAGCTTTCTTT. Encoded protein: CATSRGLLDTEAFF.

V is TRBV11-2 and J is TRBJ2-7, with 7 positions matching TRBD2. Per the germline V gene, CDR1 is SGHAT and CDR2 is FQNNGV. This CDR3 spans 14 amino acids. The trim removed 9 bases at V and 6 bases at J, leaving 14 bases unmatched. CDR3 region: CASEARGRSGEQYF. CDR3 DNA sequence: TGTGCCAGTGAAGCGCGCGGGAGATCCGGCGAGCAGTACTTC. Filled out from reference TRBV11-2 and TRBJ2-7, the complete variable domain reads EAGVAQSPRYKIIEKRQSVAFWCNPISGHATLYWYQQILGQGPKLLIQFQNNGVVDDSQLPKDRFSAERLKGVDSTLKIQPAKLEDSAVYLCASEARGRSGEQYFGPGTRLTVT.

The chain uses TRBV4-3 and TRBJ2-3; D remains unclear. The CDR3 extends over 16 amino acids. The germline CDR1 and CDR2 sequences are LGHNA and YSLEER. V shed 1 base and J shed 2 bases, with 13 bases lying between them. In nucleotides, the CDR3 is TGCGCCAGCAGCCAAGGTTCCGGACGATCCACAGATACGCAGTATTTT. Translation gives CASSQGSGRSTDTQYF.

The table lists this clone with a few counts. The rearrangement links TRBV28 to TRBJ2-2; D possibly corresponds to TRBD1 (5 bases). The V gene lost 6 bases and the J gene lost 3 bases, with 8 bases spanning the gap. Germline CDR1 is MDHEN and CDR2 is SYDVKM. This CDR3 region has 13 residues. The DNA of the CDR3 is TGTGCCAGCAGACACAGGTACACCGGGGAGCTGTTTTTT. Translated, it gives CASRHRYTGELFF.

CDR3 sequence reads: CASTGTSGRPLNEQFF. For the CDR3, the DNA is TGTGCCAGCACCGGGACTAGCGGGAGGCCCCTCAATGAGCAGTTCTTC. The chain has TRBV7-9 and TRBJ2-1, with TRBD2 matching over 15 bases. Per germline, CDR1 SEHNR and CDR2 FQNEAQ (reference sequence). This CDR3 region has 16 residues. The junction had 7 bases not matched to a gene; V was cut back by 7 bases and J by 6 bases.

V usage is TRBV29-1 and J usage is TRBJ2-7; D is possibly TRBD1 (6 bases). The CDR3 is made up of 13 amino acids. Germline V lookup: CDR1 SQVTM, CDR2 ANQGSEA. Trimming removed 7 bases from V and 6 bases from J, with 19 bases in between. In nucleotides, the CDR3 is TGCAGCGCGTACGGGCAGGGGACGGGCGAGCAGTACTTC. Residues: CSAYGQGTGEQYF.

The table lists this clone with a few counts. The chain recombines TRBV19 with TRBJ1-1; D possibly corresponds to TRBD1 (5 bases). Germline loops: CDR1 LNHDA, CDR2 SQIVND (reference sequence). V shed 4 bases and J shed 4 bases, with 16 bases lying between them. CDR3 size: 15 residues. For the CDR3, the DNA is TGTGCCAGTAGTAAGTTCGGGGGTTCGTCCACTGAAGCTTTCTTT. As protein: CASSKFGGSSTEAFF.

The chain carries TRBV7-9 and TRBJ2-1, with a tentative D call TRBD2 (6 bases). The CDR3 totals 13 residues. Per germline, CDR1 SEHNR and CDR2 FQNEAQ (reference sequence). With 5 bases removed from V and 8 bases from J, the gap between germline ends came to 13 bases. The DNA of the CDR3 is TGTGCCAGCAGCCCCGCACTAGCCGATGAGCAGTTCTTC. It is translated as CASSPALADEQFF.

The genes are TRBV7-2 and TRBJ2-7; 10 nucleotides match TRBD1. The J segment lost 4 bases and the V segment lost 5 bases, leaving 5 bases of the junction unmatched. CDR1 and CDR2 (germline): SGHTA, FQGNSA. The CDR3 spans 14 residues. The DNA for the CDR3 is TGTGCCAGCAGCCCGACAGGGGGCGAATACGAGCAGTACTTC. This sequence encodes CASSPTGGEYEQYF. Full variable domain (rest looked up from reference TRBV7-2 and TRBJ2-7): GAGVSQSPSNKVTEKGKDVELRCDPISGHTALYWYRQSLGQGLEFLIYFQGNSAPDKSGLPSDRFSAERTGGSVSTLTIQRTQQEDSAVYLCASSPTGGEYEQYFGPGTRLTVT.